This T cell receptor beta chain is drawn from a study of T cell responses to AZD1222 COVID-19 vaccine. General observations from the study: Regions 160-218 and 743-854 dominated among vaccine-associated CD4 TCRs spanning spike.

About this clone itself: Its antigen remains unknown.

Clones were sequenced by immunoSEQ multiplex PCR, and TCRdb holds only the in-frame ones, with some missing. The table has 130,000 to 150,000 clones, about nine tenths seen once; the top ten hold approximately 1.5%. The receptor was isolated from an adult in good health. Sequenced material: peripheral blood, taken on day 0 of AZD1222 vaccination.

Here the CDR3 reads CASSHNQGLNTEAFF. The DNA for the CDR3 is TGTGCCAGCAGCCACAATCAGGGATTGAACACTGAAGCTTTCTTT. The chain couples TRBV14 to TRBJ1-1, with D tentatively TRBD1 (5 bases). CDR1 is SGHDN and CDR2 is FVKESK in the germline V gene. The CDR3 is 15 amino acids. V lost 3 bases and J 0 bases, leaving 11 bases between the germline ends.